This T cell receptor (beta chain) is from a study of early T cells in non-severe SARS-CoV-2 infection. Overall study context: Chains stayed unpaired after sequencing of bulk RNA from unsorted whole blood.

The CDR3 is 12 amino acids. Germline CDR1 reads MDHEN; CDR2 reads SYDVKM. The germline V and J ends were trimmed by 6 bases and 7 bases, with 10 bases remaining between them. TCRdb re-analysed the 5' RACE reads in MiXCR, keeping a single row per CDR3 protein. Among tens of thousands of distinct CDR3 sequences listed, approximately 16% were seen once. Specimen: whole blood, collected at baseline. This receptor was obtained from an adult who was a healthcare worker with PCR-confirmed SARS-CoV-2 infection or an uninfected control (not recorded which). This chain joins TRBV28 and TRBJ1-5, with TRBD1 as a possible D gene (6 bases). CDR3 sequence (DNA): TGTGCCAGCAGCACTCAGGGGCAGCCCCAGCATTTT. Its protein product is CASSTQGQPQHF. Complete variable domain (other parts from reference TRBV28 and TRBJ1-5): DVKVTQSSRYLVKRTGEKVFLECVQDMDHENMFWYRQDPGLGLRLIYFSYDVKMKEKGDIPEGYSVSREKKERFSLILESASTNQTSMYLCASSTQGQPQHFGDGTRLSIL.